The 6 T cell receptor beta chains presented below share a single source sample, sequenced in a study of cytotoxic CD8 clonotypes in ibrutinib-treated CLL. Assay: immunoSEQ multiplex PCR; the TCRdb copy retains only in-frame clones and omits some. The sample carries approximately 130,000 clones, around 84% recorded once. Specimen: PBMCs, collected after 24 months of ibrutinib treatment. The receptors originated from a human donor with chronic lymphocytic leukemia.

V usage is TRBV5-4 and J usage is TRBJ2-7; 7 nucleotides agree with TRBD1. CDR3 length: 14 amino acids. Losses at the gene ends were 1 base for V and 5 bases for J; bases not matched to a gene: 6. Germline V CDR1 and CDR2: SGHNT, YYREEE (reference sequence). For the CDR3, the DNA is TGTGCCAGCAGCTTGCTGGGGACAGTGCACGAGCAGTACTTC. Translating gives CASSLLGTVHEQYF.

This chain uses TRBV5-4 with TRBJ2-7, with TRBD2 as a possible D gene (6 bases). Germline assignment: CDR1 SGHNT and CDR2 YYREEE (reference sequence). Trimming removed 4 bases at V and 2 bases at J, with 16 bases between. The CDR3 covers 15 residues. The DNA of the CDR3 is TGTGCCAGCAGCCCTGGCGGGGCCAGGACCTACGAGCAGTACTTC. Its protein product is CASSPGGARTYEQYF.

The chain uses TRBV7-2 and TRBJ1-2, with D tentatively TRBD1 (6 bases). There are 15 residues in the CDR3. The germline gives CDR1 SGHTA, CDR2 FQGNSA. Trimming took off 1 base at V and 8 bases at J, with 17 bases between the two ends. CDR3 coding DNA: TGTGCCAGCAGCTTAGACGGGACAAAAGGGAGAGGCTACACCTTC. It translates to CASSLDGTKGRGYTF.

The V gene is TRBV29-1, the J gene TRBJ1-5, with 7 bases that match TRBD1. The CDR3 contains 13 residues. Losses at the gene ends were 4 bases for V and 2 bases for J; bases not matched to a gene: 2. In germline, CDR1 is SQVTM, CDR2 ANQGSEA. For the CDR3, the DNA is TGCAGCGTTGCAGGGGGAGGCAATCAGCCCCAGCATTTT. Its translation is CSVAGGGNQPQHF.

The CDR3 DNA sequence: TGTGCCAGCAGTTCTAGGGACAGGGGGCGTCTGACGGGTCCCGGGGAGCTGTTTTTT. It specifies CASSSRDRGRLTGPGELFF. The chain uses TRBV7-9 and TRBJ2-2; 12 bases agree with TRBD1. Germline V lookup: CDR1 SEHNR, CDR2 FQNEAQ (reference sequence). V was pared by 6 bases and J by 6 bases, with 17 bases of the junction left unmatched. The CDR3 has 19 residues.

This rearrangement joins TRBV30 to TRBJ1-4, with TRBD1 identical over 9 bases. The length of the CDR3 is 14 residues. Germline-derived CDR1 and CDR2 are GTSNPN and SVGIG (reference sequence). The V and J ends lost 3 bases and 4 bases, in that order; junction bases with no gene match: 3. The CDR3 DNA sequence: TGTGCCTGGAGACAGGGGGCCTATAATGAAAAACTGTTTTTT. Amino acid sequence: CAWRQGAYNEKLFF.